One sample yielded the 15 T cell receptor beta chains listed below, sequenced in a study of neurological immune-mediated disorders. TCRdb reanalysed the 5' RACE reads using MiXCR and keeps one entry per CDR3 protein. The sample has about 66,000 distinct CDR3 sequences; around 5.2% are singletons. Source material: PBMCs. The origin of the receptors is a woman under 40 with multiple sclerosis.

This clonotype was seen a few times. The chain is built from TRBV7-2 and TRBJ1-1; 7 bases align to TRBD1. The CDR3 runs to 13 residues. Germline lookup yields CDR1 SGHTA and CDR2 FQGNSA. V gave up 6 bases and J gave up 4 bases; unmatched junction bases: 5. The CDR3 DNA reads as TGTGCCAGCAGGGGGCAGGGGGGCACTGAAGCTTTCTTT. Encoded protein: CASRGQGGTEAFF.

For this clonotype: One end of the junction does not line up with germline, which may come from a read error. V gene TRBV6-6 combines with J gene TRBJ1-5; 7 bases are shared with TRBD1. Looked up from germline, CDR1 is MNHNY and CDR2 is SVGAGI (reference sequence). The length of the CDR3 is 14 residues. The CDR3 sequence: CASKPGQINQPQNF. CDR3 sequence (DNA): TGTGCCAGCAAACCGGGACAGATCAATCAGCCCCAGAATTTT.

This clonotype was counted at least ten times. The chain combines TRBV20-1 with TRBJ1-6; possible D gene TRBD1, 5 bases. Between the trimmed V and J ends, which lost 6 bases and 9 bases, there was a span of 18 bases. The CDR3 contains 14 residues. The V gene's germline CDR1 is DFQATT and CDR2 SNEGSKA (reference sequence). The CDR3 loop reads CSAGERGGRSPLHF. The CDR3 nucleotides read TGCAGTGCGGGGGAGAGGGGAGGCCGTTCACCCCTCCACTTT.

Many counts were recorded for this clonotype. V gene TRBV20-1 combines with J gene TRBJ1-2; 7 bases map to TRBD1. There are 13 residues in the CDR3. Germline values: CDR1 DFQATT, CDR2 SNEGSKA (reference sequence). V dropped 6 bases and J dropped 3; count of bases not matched to a gene: 7. The CDR3 protein is CSATGQRDYGYTF. For the CDR3, the DNA is TGCAGTGCCACGGGACAGAGGGACTATGGCTACACCTTC.

This clonotype was recorded many times. The chain couples TRBV20-1 to TRBJ2-1, with D unclear. Germline assignment: CDR1 DFQATT and CDR2 SNEGSKA (reference sequence). Trimming left V 0 bases short and J 6 bases short, with 12 bases between. This CDR3 is 14 amino acids long. For the CDR3, the DNA is TGCAGTGCTAGAGATCATGGTGGCGGCAATGAGCAGTTCTTC. Its translation: CSARDHGGGNEQFF.

A few counts support this clonotype. This chain connects TRBV7-2 to TRBJ2-7, with 11 bases that match TRBD2. The CDR3 is 15 residues long. Looked up from germline, CDR1 is SGHTA and CDR2 is FQGNSA. Trimming took 5 bases from V and 6 from J; bases not matched to a gene: 9. CDR3 nucleotide sequence: TGTGCCAGCAGCCCCCCCGGGCTAGCGGGGGGCGAGCAGTACTTC. This encodes CASSPPGLAGGEQYF.

This clonotype has at least ten counts. The chain couples TRBV10-3 to TRBJ1-1, with D maybe TRBD1 (6 bases). V was trimmed by 3 bases and J by 1 base, leaving 9 bases between them. The CDR3 totals 14 residues. The germline CDR1 and CDR2 sequences are ENHRY and SYGVKD. The CDR3 protein is CAISDYRENTEAFF. The CDR3 nucleotides read TGTGCCATCAGTGATTACAGGGAGAACACTGAAGCTTTCTTT.

This clonotype was detected ten times or more. V usage is TRBV20-1 and J usage is TRBJ2-5; 8 bases line up with TRBD2. Germline V gives CDR1 DFQATT, CDR2 SNEGSKA (reference sequence). This CDR3 region has 11 residues. V shed 5 bases, J shed 9 bases, and the junction held 5 bases outside the gene matches. CDR3 sequence reads: CSAFTGGAQYF. CDR3 coding DNA: TGCAGTGCTTTCACGGGGGGGGCCCAGTACTTC.

This clonotype was seen many times. The genes are TRBV29-1 and TRBJ2-1; the D is unclear. This CDR3 is 12 amino acids long. Germline V lookup: CDR1 SQVTM, CDR2 ANQGSEA. V was trimmed by 0 bases and J by 8 bases, leaving 8 bases between them. CDR3 sequence reads: CSVEEPRDEQFF. Written as DNA, the CDR3 is TGCAGCGTTGAAGAGCCCAGAGATGAGCAGTTCTTC.

This chain connects TRBV7-9 to TRBJ2-1; possibly TRBD1 or TRBD2 for D (5 bases each). The CDR3 loop spans 13 amino acids. V was clipped by 8 bases and J by 7 bases, with 15 bases between them. Germline V gene data show CDR1 as SEHNR and CDR2 as FQNEAQ (reference sequence). The CDR3 loop reads CASVGTPRNEQFF. The DNA for the CDR3 is TGTGCCAGCGTCGGGACCCCGAGGAATGAGCAGTTCTTC.

This clonotype was counted at least ten times. V is TRBV15 and J is TRBJ2-7; D not certain. Trimming removed 0 bases from V and 3 bases from J, with 9 bases in between. Looked up from germline, CDR1 is LNHNV and CDR2 is YYDKDF (reference sequence). This CDR3 contains 14 residues. In DNA form, the CDR3 reads TGTGCCACCAGCAGAGAACTTACCTACTACGAGCAGTACTTC. It encodes CATSRELTYYEQYF.

This clonotype was recorded many times. CDR3 sequence (DNA): TGCAGCGTTCCGGGACAGGGGCATAACTATGGCTACACCTTC. Its protein is CSVPGQGHNYGYTF. This chain joins TRBV29-1 and TRBJ1-2, with 10 bases lining up with TRBD1. V lost 5 bases and J lost 1; bases outside the gene matches: 4. CDR3 length equals 14 residues. Germline CDR1 reads SQVTM; CDR2 reads ANQGSEA. Based on the CDR3 plus reference TRBV29-1 and TRBJ1-2, the full variable domain is SAVISQKPSRDICQRGTSLTIQCQVDSQVTMMFWYRQQPGQSLTLIATANQGSEATYESGFVIDKFPISRPNLTFSTLTVSNMSPEDSSIYLCSVPGQGHNYGYTFGSGTRLTVV.

Regarding this clonotype: A much larger clone differs by one base, so this may be a read error. This rearrangement joins TRBV5-1 to TRBJ2-7; 8 bases line up with TRBD2. Germline V lookup: CDR1 SGHRS, CDR2 YFSETQ. The CDR3 has 14 amino acids. With V trimmed by 0 bases and J by 2 bases, 1 base remained unmatched. CDR3 DNA: TGCGCCAGCAGCTTGGTCGGGGGGGCCTACGAGCAGTACTTC. It codes for CASSLVGGAYEQYF. The full variable domain, in which reference TRBV5-1 and TRBJ2-7 provide the parts outside the CDR3, is KAGVTQTPRYLIKTRGQQVTLSCSPISGHRSVSWYQQTPGQGLQFLFEYFSETQRNKGNFPGRFSGRQFSNSRSEMNVSTLELGDSALYLCASSLVGGAYEQYFGPGTRLTVT.

Many counts were recorded for this clonotype. The V and J genes are TRBV7-2 and TRBJ1-3; D is ambiguous. The V end was cut by 4 bases, the J end by 0 bases, with 13 bases between. In germline, CDR1 is SGHTA, CDR2 FQGNSA. The CDR3 is made up of 16 amino acids. As DNA, the CDR3 is TGTGCCAGCAGCTCCCTTACCCTGAGCTCTGGAAACACCATATATTTT. It yields the protein CASSSLTLSSGNTIYF.

This clonotype was found a few times. The genes are TRBV5-1 and TRBJ2-6, with D hard to call. The CDR3 spans 15 residues. V dropped 1 base and J dropped 4 bases, with 9 bases sitting between them. Per the germline V gene, CDR1 is SGHRS and CDR2 is YFSETQ. The CDR3 loop reads CASSLSEAGANVLTF. The CDR3 DNA reads as TGCGCCAGCAGCTTGTCTGAGGCAGGGGCCAACGTCCTGACTTTC.